These 13 T cell receptor beta chains came from one sample sequenced in a study of blood T cell repertoires in COVID-19. The table came from immunoSEQ multiplex PCR; TCRdb's copy has only in-frame clones and leaves some out. The data hold tens of thousands of clones, with around 87% observed a single time. The sequenced sample was peripheral blood. The receptors derive from a human donor with acute or convalescent COVID-19. The donor label of this sample is uncertain.

This sequence joins TRBV11-2 and TRBJ2-5; no clear D. Trimming shortened V by 3 bases and J by 0 bases, and 5 bases separated the two germline ends. CDR1 SGHAT and CDR2 FQNNGV come from the germline V gene. This CDR3 contains 13 residues. CDR3 DNA sequence: TGTGCCAGCAGCTTTAACAACCAAGAGACCCAGTACTTC. This translates into CASSFNNQETQYF.

The count of this clone is one. Here the CDR3 reads CASSLILAGYTDTQYF. CDR3 DNA sequence: TGCGCCAGCAGCTTGATACTAGCGGGGTACACAGATACGCAGTATTTT. The chain recombines TRBV5-1 with TRBJ2-3, with 10 positions matching TRBD2. Germline assignment: CDR1 SGHRS and CDR2 YFSETQ. V dropped 1 base and J dropped 2; count of bases not matched to a gene: 4. This CDR3 has 16 residues.

The rearrangement links TRBV6-6 to TRBJ2-4; D is possibly TRBD1 (5 bases). Deletions cut 5 bases from V and 2 bases from J, with 13 bases between. CDR3 length equals 15 residues. Germline V lookup: CDR1 MNHNY, CDR2 SVGAGI (reference sequence). The chain's CDR3 is CASSRSQDPKNIQYF. CDR3 nucleotides: TGTGCCAGCAGTCGATCACAGGACCCCAAAAACATTCAGTACTTC.

The genes are TRBV5-6 and TRBJ2-7, with D possibly matching TRBD1 (6 bases). Germline V CDR1 and CDR2: SGHDT, YYEEEE. Trimming removed 4 bases at V and 2 bases at J, with 10 bases between. The CDR3 consists of 13 residues. The chain's CDR3 is CASSITGTYEQYF. CDR3 DNA sequence: TGTGCCAGCAGCATTACAGGGACCTACGAGCAGTACTTC.

This clone showed up just once. The chain links TRBV18 to TRBJ2-7, with D possibly TRBD1 on 5 matching bases. Deletions cut 1 base from V and 5 bases from J, with 15 bases between. Germline CDR1 and CDR2: KGHSH and LQKENI. CDR3 length: 15 residues. The CDR3 DNA reads as TGTGCCAGCTCACCACGTGTTCAGGGCTCTGACGAGCAGTACTTC. It encodes CASSPRVQGSDEQYF.

This clone was detected only a few times. The chain employs TRBV2 and TRBJ2-2; TRBD1 agrees at 9 bases. CDR1 is SNHLY and CDR2 is FYNNEI in the germline V gene. V was clipped by 7 bases and J by 5 bases; unmatched bases: 5. The CDR3 is made up of 14 amino acids. The CDR3, as DNA: TGTGCCAGCATCTGGGACAGGGCGACCGGGGAGCTGTTTTTT. Encoded protein: CASIWDRATGELFF.

To note about this clone: Compared with germline, one end of the junction differs, possibly owing to a read error. This chain's CDR3 is CASSEVDTTNF. CDR3 DNA sequence: TGTGCCAGCAGTGAAGTGGACACGACGAATTTT. The chain is built from TRBV2 and TRBJ1-4; a weak D match, TRBD1 (5 bases). Germline lookup yields CDR1 SNHLY and CDR2 FYNNEI. The CDR3 is 11 amino acids.

The V call is TRBV5-1, the J call TRBJ1-2; D remains ambiguous. With 0 bases removed from V and 7 bases from J, the gap between germline ends came to 4 bases. The CDR3 consists of 11 residues. Germline CDR1 and CDR2: SGHRS and YFSETQ. The CDR3 DNA follows: TGCGCCAGCAGCTTGGGGGCTGGCTACACCTTC. As protein: CASSLGAGYTF.

The rearrangement joins TRBV18 to TRBJ1-4; 8 bases map to TRBD1. V trimming: 3 bases; J trimming: 0 bases; junction bases outside the gene matches: 9. The CDR3 consists of 18 residues. Germline values: CDR1 KGHSH, CDR2 LQKENI. The CDR3 nucleotides read TGTGCCAGCTCACCTACGTCAGGGGGCTCAGCAACTAATGAAAAACTGTTTTTT. It encodes CASSPTSGGSATNEKLFF.

V and J are TRBV10-3 and TRBJ2-5; 7 nucleotides agree with TRBD1. This CDR3 has 13 residues. The germline gives CDR1 ENHRY, CDR2 SYGVKD. V trimming: 6 bases; J trimming: 4 bases; junction bases outside the gene matches: 5. The CDR3 region has the DNA TGTGCCATCAGGGGCCGGGACAGAGAGACCCAGTACTTC. As protein: CAIRGRDRETQYF.

The chain employs TRBV7-2 and TRBJ1-2; 8 bases agree with TRBD1. The CDR3 runs to 17 residues. Per the germline V gene, CDR1 is SGHTA and CDR2 is FQGNSA. Losses at the gene ends were 0 bases for V and 3 bases for J; bases not matched to a gene: 9. CDR3 coding DNA: TGTGCCAGCAGCTTAGCGCCAGGGGGCGCCGGCCACTATGGCTACACCTTC. Amino acids: CASSLAPGGAGHYGYTF.

This chain joins TRBV2 and TRBJ2-2; D might be TRBD1 (5 bases). V was cut by 5 bases and J by 5 bases, with 12 bases left in between. The CDR3 sequence is 14 residues long. Germline assignment: CDR1 SNHLY and CDR2 FYNNEI. CDR3 region: CASSPDRPTGELFF. As DNA, the CDR3 is TGTGCCAGCAGTCCCGACAGACCTACCGGGGAGCTGTTTTTT.

The V gene is TRBV3-1 (or the pseudogene TRBV3-2), the J gene TRBJ1-3; tentatively, D is TRBD1 (5 bases). The CDR3 sequence is 14 residues long. Germline values: CDR1 LGHDT, CDR2 YNNKEL (reference sequence). V was pared by 8 bases and J by 0 bases, with 11 bases between. The CDR3 sequence is CASRGLSSGNTIYF. The CDR3, as DNA: TGTGCCAGCCGGGGACTCAGCTCTGGAAACACCATATATTTT.